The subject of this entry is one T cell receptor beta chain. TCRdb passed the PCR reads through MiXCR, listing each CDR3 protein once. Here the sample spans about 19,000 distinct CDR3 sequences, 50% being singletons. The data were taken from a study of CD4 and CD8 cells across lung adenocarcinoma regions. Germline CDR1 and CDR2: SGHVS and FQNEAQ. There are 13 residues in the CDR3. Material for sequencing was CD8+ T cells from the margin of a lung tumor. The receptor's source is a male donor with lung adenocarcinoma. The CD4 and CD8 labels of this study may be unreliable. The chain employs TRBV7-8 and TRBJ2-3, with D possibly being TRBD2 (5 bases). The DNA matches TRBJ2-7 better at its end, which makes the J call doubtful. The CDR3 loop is CASSRTEVYEQYF. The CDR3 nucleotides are TGTGCCAGCAGCCGGACTGAGGTCTACGAGCAGTACTTC.